This TCR beta chain was recorded in a study of technical replicates of blood from a handful of donors. The method was immunoSEQ multiplex PCR; TCRdb's version includes in-frame clones alone and lacks a portion of them. The sample holds 75,000 to 95,000 clones, 95% seen once. The TCR originated in a human donor in good health. Source material: T cells isolated from PBMCs.

The CDR3 spells CASSQLLAVGTEQYF. The CDR3 DNA is TGTGCCAGCAGCCAACTTTTAGCGGTGGGCACCGAGCAGTACTTC. The chain has TRBV4-2 and TRBJ2-7; possibly TRBD2 for D (6 bases). CDR1 LGHNA and CDR2 YNFKEQ come from the germline V gene. Between the trimmed V and J ends, which lost 2 bases and 6 bases, there was a span of 17 bases. The CDR3 totals 15 residues.